Here is one T cell receptor (beta chain) with its context. The antigen remains undetermined. This table comes from immunoSEQ multiplex PCR, and its TCRdb copy is limited to in-frame clones, with some not included. Seen here are some 180,000 clones, about 89% observed once, and the top ten hold 1.7%. The data derive from a study of T cell responses to AZD1222 COVID-19 vaccine. Study-wide results and limits: Spike-specific TCR breadth and depth both grew after two AZD1222 doses.

Trimming shortened V by 6 bases and J by 5 bases, and 20 bases separated the two germline ends. The CDR3 loop spans 15 amino acids. Looked up from germline, CDR1 is SEHNR and CDR2 is FQNEAQ (reference sequence). The clonotype comes from an adult who received the AZD1222 COVID-19 vaccine. Sequences were derived from peripheral blood, sampled 28 days after the second AZD1222 dose. The chain uses TRBV7-9 and TRBJ2-7; a possible D gene is TRBD1 (6 bases). The CDR3 sequence: CASRHPGTGIHEQYF. The CDR3 nucleotides are TGTGCCAGCAGACACCCCGGCACAGGGATCCACGAGCAGTACTTC. Looking up the rest from reference TRBV7-9 and TRBJ2-7 gives the full variable domain: DTGVSQNPRHKITKRGQNVTFRCDPISEHNRLYWYRQTLGQGPEFLTYFQNEAQLEKSRLLSDRFSAERPKGSFSTLEIQRTEQGDSAMYLCASRHPGTGIHEQYFGPGTRLTVT.